Listed below are T cell receptor beta chains from one sample, sequenced in a study of human T cells and chemical hapten exposure. TCRdb used MiXCR to reprocess the RACE reads, holding one entry per CDR3 protein. This sample yields 150,000 to 200,000 distinct CDR3 sequences, of which approximately 30% are seen a single time; around 2.3% belongs to the top ten. The specimen comprised whole blood, sampled in connection with sensitization to the hapten diphenylcyclopropenone (DPC). These receptor sequences come from a woman aged 18 to 35 with alopecia areata. Some clones in this sample may be carry-over from other donors' samples. Each CDR3 is given with its conserved first and last residue. The D gene is left open where the match is weak. Clone size, where shown, is once, few, many, or a class for clones that have expanded.

V gene	D gene	J gene	clone size	CDR3 protein	CDR3 DNA
TRBV7-8	-	TRBJ1-1	-	CASSARNTEAFF	TGTGCCAGCAGCGCCAGGAACACTGAAGCTTTCTTT
TRBV7-8	-	TRBJ2-2	-	CASSLLRTGELFF	TGTGCCAGCAGCTTACTTAGGACCGGGGAGCTGTTTTTT
TRBV29-1	-	TRBJ2-3	few	CSVDPTGRTDTQYF	TGCAGCGTTGACCCCACAGGGAGGACAGATACGCAGTATTTT
TRBV10-3	-	TRBJ1-1	few	CAISVGGTEAFF	TGTGCCATCAGTGTGGGTGGCACTGAAGCTTTCTTT
TRBV11-2	-	TRBJ2-2	few	CASSLDRKGPNTGELFF	TGTGCCAGCAGCTTAGATCGGAAGGGGCCCAACACCGGGGAGCTGTTTTTT
TRBV29-1	-	TRBJ2-3	-	CSVEPGADTQYF	TGCAGCGTTGAACCAGGGGCAGATACGCAGTATTTT
TRBV6-5	-	TRBJ2-5	-	CASSYSIGLQQETQYF	TGTGCCAGCAGTTACTCGATAGGTCTACAGCAAGAGACCCAGTACTTC
TRBV4-3	TRBD1	TRBJ1-4	-	CASSQEGGGREKLFF	TGCGCCAGCAGCCAAGAGGGAGGGGGCAGAGAAAAACTGTTTTTT
TRBV9	-	TRBJ2-6	few	CASSVGGSGANVLTF	TGTGCCAGCAGCGTAGGTGGCTCTGGGGCCAACGTCCTGACTTTC
TRBV4-3	-	TRBJ2-1	-	CASSQDSSSYNEQFF	TGCGCCAGCAGCCAAGATTCAAGCTCCTACAATGAGCAGTTCTTC
TRBV25-1	TRBD1	TRBJ2-7	medium-sized	CASSGQGDRGWDEQYF	TGTGCCAGCAGTGGCCAAGGGGACAGGGGATGGGACGAGCAGTACTTC
TRBV5-4	-	TRBJ2-7	few	CASSLRFDRNEQYF	TGTGCCAGCAGCTTGAGGTTCGATAGGAACGAGCAGTACTTC
TRBV20-1	-	TRBJ1-2	many	CSSITVDYGYTF	TGCAGTAGCATCACAGTAGACTATGGCTACACCTTC
TRBV4-1	-	TRBJ2-3	-	CASSQVSSGTDTQYF	TGCGCCAGCAGCCAAGTATCTAGCGGCACAGATACGCAGTATTTT
TRBV4-1	-	TRBJ2-7	few	CASSQDPPPYEQYF	TGCGCCAGCAGCCAAGATCCACCCCCCTACGAGCAGTACTTC
TRBV20-1	-	TRBJ2-7	-	CSASGRGLSYEQYF	TGCAGTGCTAGCGGGCGGGGGCTCTCCTACGAGCAGTACTTC
TRBV6-1	-	TRBJ1-5	-	CASSGWGNSNQPQHF	TGTGCCAGCAGTGGTTGGGGGAACAGCAATCAGCCCCAGCATTTT
TRBV4-2	-	TRBJ1-2	-	CASSQVPRGVNYGYTF	TGTGCCAGCAGCCAAGTACCGAGAGGGGTTAACTATGGCTACACCTTC
TRBV9	TRBD1	TRBJ2-5	-	CASSALTGTGGQETQYF	TGTGCCAGCAGCGCCTTAACCGGGACAGGGGGCCAAGAGACCCAGTACTTC
TRBV4-3	-	TRBJ1-4	few	CASSPQRSRNEKLFF	TGCGCCAGCAGCCCCCAAAGGAGCCGTAATGAAAAACTGTTTTTT
TRBV20-1	TRBD1	TRBJ1-5	few	CSAEQGLSNQPQHF	TGCAGTGCAGAACAGGGGCTAAGCAATCAGCCCCAGCATTTT
TRBV6-2/TRBV6-3	-	TRBJ2-4	-	CASREQGFNIQYF	TGTGCCAGCAGGGAGCAGGGGTTCAACATTCAGTACTTC
TRBV7-8	-	TRBJ2-7	few	CASSDEGGYEQYF	TGTGCCAGCAGCGACGAAGGCGGCTACGAGCAGTACTTC
TRBV12-3/TRBV12-4	-	TRBJ1-2	-	CASGGGLAGIGYTF	TGTGCCAGCGGTGGGGGTTTGGCAGGGATCGGCTACACCTTC
TRBV10-3	-	TRBJ1-6	few	CAISDAGVGSPLHF	TGTGCCATCAGTGACGCCGGGGTTGGTTCACCCCTCCACTTT
TRBV20-1	TRBD2	TRBJ2-1	-	CSASGRRGINEQFF	TGCAGTGCTAGCGGGAGGAGAGGTATTAATGAGCAGTTCTTC
TRBV7-2	TRBD2	TRBJ2-1	few	CASSQASTSGRGHEQFF	TGTGCCAGCAGCCAAGCATCTACTAGCGGGAGAGGACATGAGCAGTTCTTC
TRBV29-1	TRBD1	TRBJ2-7	-	CSVSGTGIDEQYF	TGCAGCGTCTCCGGGACAGGAATTGACGAGCAGTACTTC
TRBV4-3	-	TRBJ2-7	-	CASSQHQPGASYEQYF	TGCGCCAGCAGCCAACACCAGCCAGGGGCTTCCTACGAGCAGTACTTC
TRBV5-1	-	TRBJ2-3	-	CASSFTVTDTQYF	TGCGCCAGCAGCTTCACAGTCACAGATACGCAGTATTTT
TRBV7-2	TRBD2	TRBJ2-7	many	CASSLTGGNYEQYF	TGTGCCAGCAGCTTAACGGGAGGGAACTACGAGCAGTACTTC
TRBV20-1	-	TRBJ2-3	few	CSVKLPWTDTQYF	TGCAGTGTAAAGCTCCCTTGGACAGATACGCAGTATTTT
TRBV7-3	TRBD2	TRBJ2-2	few	CASSLLPSGPNTGELFF	TGTGCCAGCAGCTTACTGCCTAGCGGACCGAACACCGGGGAGCTGTTTTTT
TRBV5-6	TRBD1	TRBJ1-2	many	CASSSKGQGNLIYGYTF	TGTGCCAGCAGCTCCAAGGGACAGGGGAATCTCATCTATGGCTACACCTTC
TRBV7-2	-	TRBJ2-2	-	CASSLGVVGELFF	TGTGCCAGCAGCCTAGGGGTTGTCGGGGAGCTGTTTTTT
TRBV20-1	TRBD2	TRBJ2-1	-	CSAPGLEVYNEQFF	TGCAGTGCCCCTGGACTAGAGGTTTACAATGAGCAGTTCTTC
TRBV5-1	TRBD1	TRBJ2-7	few	CASSLVAGGNEQYF	TGCGCCAGCAGCTTGGTAGCAGGGGGCAACGAGCAGTACTTC
TRBV4-3	TRBD2	TRBJ2-3	few	CASSQARGGADTQYF	TGCGCCAGCAGCCAAGCCCGGGGGGGAGCGGATACGCAGTATTTT
TRBV4-1	-	TRBJ2-3	few	CASSQPAGPQSTDTQYF	TGCGCCAGCAGCCAACCTGCGGGACCCCAGAGCACAGATACGCAGTATTTT
TRBV27	TRBD2	TRBJ2-7	once	CASSRSGSYEQYF	TGTGCCAGCAGCCGAAGCGGGAGCTACGAGCAGTACTTC
TRBV25-1	-	TRBJ2-7	-	CASNQQSGEQYF	TGTGCCAGCAATCAGCAGAGTGGCGAGCAGTACTTC